The 10 T cell receptor beta chains presented below share a single source sample, sequenced in a study of OX40 agonist ivuxolimab in advanced cancers. Data came from immunoSEQ multiplex PCR; TCRdb stores just in-frame clones and leaves some out. Of about 89,000 clones detected, roughly 93% appear once; the ten largest clones hold 0.6% to 0.8%. The source material was CD4+ or CD8+ T cells sorted from blood, sampled in a trial of the OX40 agonist ivuxolimab. These receptors all stem from an adult with an advanced solid tumor such as melanoma, head and neck, liver or kidney cancer.

This chain uses TRBV5-1 with TRBJ2-1; 8 bases line up with TRBD2. The CDR3 length is 16 residues. After removal of 6 bases from V and 1 base from J, the junction contained 9 bases not matched to a gene. Germline assignment: CDR1 SGHRS and CDR2 YFSETQ. CDR3 sequence (DNA): TGCGCCAGCACACCGACAGCGGGGGTGTCCTACAATGAGCAGTTCTTC. Amino acid sequence: CASTPTAGVSYNEQFF.

This chain connects TRBV7-6 to TRBJ2-2; possible D gene TRBD2, 7 bases. Trimming took 5 bases from V and 3 from J, leaving 16 bases between them. CDR1 is SGHVS, CDR2 FNYEAQ, per germline. The CDR3 contains 16 residues. DNA of the CDR3: TGTGCCAGCAGCCCAGCCGGGGGGCTGGACACCGGGGAGCTGTTTTTT. It translates to CASSPAGGLDTGELFF.

Written as DNA, the CDR3 is TGTGCCTGGAACTGGGGCCCGAACACTGAAGCTTTCTTT. This codes for CAWNWGPNTEAFF. V gene TRBV30 combines with J gene TRBJ1-1, with D perhaps matching TRBD1 (5 bases). Looked up from germline, CDR1 is GTSNPN and CDR2 is SVGIG (reference sequence). V gave up 4 bases and J gave up 1 base, with 10 bases separating them. The CDR3 is made up of 13 amino acids.

The chain recombines TRBV28 with TRBJ1-4; possibly TRBD1 for D (5 bases). Trimming left V 8 bases short and J 6 bases short, with 16 bases between. The CDR3 is 14 residues long. The V gene's germline CDR1 is MDHEN and CDR2 SYDVKM. CDR3 sequence: CASLPAGLDEKLFF. The CDR3 coding sequence is TGTGCCAGCCTCCCAGCAGGGCTGGATGAAAAACTGTTTTTT.

The chain employs TRBV6-6 and TRBJ1-4; TRBD1 matches 9 bases. This CDR3 has 15 amino acids. The germline CDR1 and CDR2 sequences are MNHNY and SVGAGI (reference sequence). Unmatched junction bases numbered 5, after V lost 2 bases and J lost 7 bases. The CDR3 here is CASSYPGQGSEKLFF. The CDR3 DNA reads TGTGCCAGCAGTTACCCGGGACAGGGTAGTGAAAAACTGTTTTTT.

This sequence joins TRBV18 and TRBJ2-1, with D possibly matching TRBD2 (5 bases). Germline V CDR1 and CDR2: KGHSH, LQKENI. The V end lost 6 bases, the J end lost 0 bases, and 15 bases lay between the germline ends. This CDR3 comprises 16 residues. The CDR3 protein is CASSLRRESSYNEQFF. DNA for the CDR3: TGTGCCAGCTCCCTACGTAGGGAGAGCTCCTACAATGAGCAGTTCTTC. The entire variable domain, with the rest obtained from reference TRBV18 and TRBJ2-1, is as follows: NAGVMQNPRHLVRRRGQEARLRCSPMKGHSHVYWYRQLPEEGLKFMVYLQKENIIDESGMPKERFSAEFPKEGPSILRIQQVVRGDSAAYFCASSLRRESSYNEQFFGPGTRLTVL.

V and J are TRBV5-1 and TRBJ2-7; D is perhaps TRBD1 (6 bases). The germline V and J ends were trimmed by 4 bases and 0 bases, with 14 bases remaining between them. CDR3 length equals 15 residues. CDR1 and CDR2 from the germline V gene are SGHRS and YFSETQ. The CDR3 is CASSMAGAFSYEQYF. The CDR3 nucleotides read TGCGCCAGCAGCATGGCAGGGGCCTTCTCCTACGAGCAGTACTTC.

This clone was picked up a small number of times. CDR3 nucleotides: TGCGCCAGCAGCTTAGGGACAGGCTACGGTTCACCCCTCCACTTT. Amino acid sequence: CASSLGTGYGSPLHF. The rearrangement joins TRBV5-1 to TRBJ1-6; 8 nucleotides agree with TRBD1. CDR1 SGHRS and CDR2 YFSETQ come from the germline V gene. The CDR3 is 15 residues long. The ends lost 2 bases at V and 9 bases at J; junction bases unmatched: 7.

The chain joins TRBV4-1 to TRBJ2-7; 12 bases align to TRBD2. V gave up 4 bases and J gave up 6 bases; unmatched junction bases: 10. The length of the CDR3 is 16 residues. Germline V CDR1 and CDR2: MGHRA, YSYEKL. Here the CDR3 reads CASSPDSSGRAVEQYF. The CDR3 coding sequence is TGCGCCAGCAGCCCGGACTCTAGCGGGAGGGCCGTCGAGCAGTACTTC.

The chain employs TRBV7-9 and TRBJ1-5; TRBD1 matches 9 bases. V gave up 5 bases and J gave up 6 bases; unmatched junction bases: 11. The CDR3 covers 16 residues. Germline V CDR1 and CDR2: SEHNR, FQNEAQ (reference sequence). The CDR3 nucleotides read TGTGCCAGCAGCCCCCTGGGAACAGGGGGCGGTCAGCCCCAGCATTTT. This encodes CASSPLGTGGGQPQHF.